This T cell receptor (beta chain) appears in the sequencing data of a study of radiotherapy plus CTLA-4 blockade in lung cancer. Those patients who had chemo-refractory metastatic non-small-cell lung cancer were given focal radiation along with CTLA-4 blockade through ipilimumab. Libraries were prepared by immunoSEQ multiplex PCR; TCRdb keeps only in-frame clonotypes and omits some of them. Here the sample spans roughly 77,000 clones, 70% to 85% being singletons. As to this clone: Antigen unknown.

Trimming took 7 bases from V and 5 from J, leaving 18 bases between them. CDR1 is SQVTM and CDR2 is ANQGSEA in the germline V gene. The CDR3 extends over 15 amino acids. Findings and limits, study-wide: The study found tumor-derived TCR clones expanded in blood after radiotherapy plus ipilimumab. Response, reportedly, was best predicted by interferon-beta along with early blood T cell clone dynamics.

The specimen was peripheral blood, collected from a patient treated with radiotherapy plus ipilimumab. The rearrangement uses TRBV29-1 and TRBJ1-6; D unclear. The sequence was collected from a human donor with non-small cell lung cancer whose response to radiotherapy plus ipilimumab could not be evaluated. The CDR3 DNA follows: TGCAGCGGACTAGTTGGAGCCGCTCATAATTCACCCCTCCACTTT. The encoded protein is CSGLVGAAHNSPLHF. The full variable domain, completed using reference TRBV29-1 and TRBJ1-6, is SAVISQKPSRDICQRGTSLTIQCQVDSQVTMMFWYRQQPGQSLTLIATANQGSEATYESGFVIDKFPISRPNLTFSTLTVSNMSPEDSSIYLCSGLVGAAHNSPLHFGNGTRLTVT.